This record concerns one T cell receptor beta chain sequence. The antigen remains unidentified. Sequencing was performed with immunoSEQ multiplex PCR; in TCRdb, only in-frame clones are kept and a portion is missing. The table includes hundreds of thousands of clones, about 80% detected once. The investigators split CD4+ cells into a CD45RA+ naive subset and a CD45RA-negative memory subset. The sample is drawn from a study of shared clonotypes between healthy human individuals. Study conclusions and caveats: Sharing across four donors was highest in naive CD4 (about 5%) and lowest in memory CD8 (approximately 0.4%). Memory subsets generally showed smaller estimated richness than naive subsets did.

Trimming cost V 0 bases and J 2 bases; bases outside gene matches: 7. Germline CDR1 reads MNHEY; CDR2 reads SVGAGI. The CDR3 is made up of 16 amino acids. J is TRBJ2-7 and V is TRBV6-5, with TRBD1 matching over 7 bases. The clonotype comes from a woman aged 30 to 39 in good health. Sequences were obtained from memory CD4+ T cells sorted from blood. This sample's subset: CD45RA-negative fraction. In DNA, the CDR3 is TGTGCCAGCAGTTACTCGATGGTGGGACAGACCTACGAGCAGTACTTC. Translated, it gives CASSYSMVGQTYEQYF.